The rows below give T cell receptor beta chains drawn from one sample of a study of control samples from healthy donors and cancer patients. Clones were read by immunoSEQ multiplex PCR, and TCRdb kept only the in-frame ones, dropping some. The sample has roughly 59,000 clones; roughly nine tenths are singletons. Sequenced sample: PBMCs. These receptor sequences come from a middle-aged man with colorectal cancer. The CDR3 runs from the conserved cysteine through the conserved F or W. The D gene is left open where the match is weak. The size of a clone is reported for some rows only, either as once, few or many, or as a class for expanded clones.

TRBV11-2	TRBJ2-3	TRBD2	-	TGTGCCAGCAGCTTGCGGGGGGCGGTAGATACGCAGTATTTT	CASSLRGAVDTQYF
TRBV12-3/TRBV12-4	TRBJ2-1	-	once	TGTGCCAGCAGTTCCCTTCGGGGGAATGAGCAGTTCTTC	CASSSLRGNEQFF
TRBV9	TRBJ1-2	TRBD1	-	TGTGCCAGCAGCGCCGGACAGGGGCGAGGTGGCTACACCTTC	CASSAGQGRGGYTF
TRBV12-3/TRBV12-4	TRBJ1-1	-	-	TGTGCCAGCAGTGTCAGGGTTTCCACTGAAGCTTTCTTT	CASSVRVSTEAFF
TRBV6-5	TRBJ1-2	-	-	TGTGCCAGCAGTTTAGGACAGAGCTATGGCTACACCTTC	CASSLGQSYGYTF
TRBV6-1	TRBJ2-7	-	-	TGTGCCAGCAGTGAACGTGGGATAGCCTCCTACGAGCAGTACTTC	CASSERGIASYEQYF
TRBV9	TRBJ2-3	-	-	TGTGCCAGCAGCCCTAAGGGAGATACGCAGTATTTT	CASSPKGDTQYF
TRBV12-3/TRBV12-4	TRBJ2-1	TRBD2	-	TGTGCCAGCAGTCTAGGACTAGTACGGGTCTTC	CASSLGLVRVF
TRBV19	TRBJ1-5	-	-	TGTGCCAGTACCCCCGGACGGCAGCCCCAGCATTTT	CASTPGRQPQHF
TRBV5-1	TRBJ1-4	-	-	TGCGCCAGCAGCCCGGAGACAGAGTCTAATGAAAAACTGTTTTTT	CASSPETESNEKLFF
TRBV6-4	TRBJ1-6	-	-	TGTGCCAGCAGTGAAGCGGATTATTCACCCCTCCACTTT	CASSEADYSPLHF
TRBV2	TRBJ1-1	-	-	TGTGCCAGAAGACAGCTCATGAACACTGAAGCTTTCTTT	CARRQLMNTEAFF
TRBV19	TRBJ2-3	TRBD2	-	TGTGCCAGTAGTATGAGGGCTAGCGGGGGGGCCATCGCAGATACGCAGTATTTT	CASSMRASGGAIADTQYF
TRBV18	TRBJ1-2	-	-	TGTGCCAGCTCCGCAAACAGGGATGGCTATGGCTACACCTTC	CASSANRDGYGYTF
TRBV11-1	TRBJ2-2	-	-	TGTGCCAGCAGCCTGGGGAGCGCCGGGGAGCTGTTTTTT	CASSLGSAGELFF
TRBV30	TRBJ1-2	-	-	TGTGCCTGGAGCCGGACAGTCTATGGCTACACCTTC	CAWSRTVYGYTF
TRBV27	TRBJ2-5	-	-	TGTGCCAGCAGTTTAACCTACAAAGAGACCCAGTACTTC	CASSLTYKETQYF
TRBV5-1	TRBJ2-5	-	-	TGCGCCAGCAGCGCCCAGGGAGGAGAGACCCAGTACTTC	CASSAQGGETQYF
TRBV7-8	TRBJ1-5	-	-	TGTGCCAGCAGCTTAGGAAGGGATGATCAGCCCCAGCATTTT	CASSLGRDDQPQHF
TRBV6-5	TRBJ2-3	-	once	TGTGCCAGCAGTCCTCCGGGGGAGGATACGCAGTATTTT	CASSPPGEDTQYF
TRBV6-6	TRBJ1-5	TRBD1	-	TGTGCCAGCAGTTCGACCCGGGACAGGGCTTTGGGGCCCCAGCATTTT	CASSSTRDRALGPQHF
TRBV7-3	TRBJ2-7	TRBD2	-	TGTGCCAGCAGCCAGTCTAGCGGGGACACCTACGAGCAGTACTTC	CASSQSSGDTYEQYF
TRBV10-3	TRBJ2-7	-	-	TGTGCCATCGGCAGGGCGGGCGAGCAGTACTTC	CAIGRAGEQYF
TRBV10-1	TRBJ2-1	TRBD1	-	TGCGCCAGCAGTCGGCAGGGGGCCTACAATAAGCAGTTCTTC	CASSRQGAYNKQFF
TRBV12-5	TRBJ1-1	TRBD1	-	TGTGCTAGTGGTTTGGTACTCGGACAGGACAAGAACACTGAAGCTTTCTTT	CASGLVLGQDKNTEAFF
TRBV15	TRBJ1-1	-	-	TGTGCCACCAGCGAGGGAGGGAACACTGAAGCTTTCTTT	CATSEGGNTEAFF
TRBV5-4	TRBJ2-1	TRBD2	-	TGTGCCAGCAGCTTGGATCTTAGCGGGGGCTACAATGAGCAGTTCTTC	CASSLDLSGGYNEQFF
TRBV5-8	TRBJ1-5	TRBD1	-	TGTGCCAGCAACCACATGGGACAGGGGGGGAGGCCCCAGCATTTT	CASNHMGQGGRPQHF
TRBV14	TRBJ1-6	-	once	TGTGCCAGCAGCCAAGATCTTGGGGCCAGCCGCTCACCCCTCCACTTT	CASSQDLGASRSPLHF
TRBV12-3/TRBV12-4	TRBJ2-7	TRBD2	-	TGTGCCAGCAGTTTCGGGGGGTCCTACGAGCAGTACTTC	CASSFGGSYEQYF
TRBV19	TRBJ1-3	-	-	TGTGCCACCTCTTTGGGGTCCCGGACCTCTGGAAACACCATATATTTT	CATSLGSRTSGNTIYF
TRBV3-1/TRBV3-2	TRBJ1-1	-	-	TGTGCCAGCAGCCAACTTACAGACACTGAAGCTTTCTTT	CASSQLTDTEAFF
TRBV7-2	TRBJ2-3	TRBD2	-	TGTGCCAGCAGCTCTCAACGGACTAGCGGGGGGGCCGGAGTGGATACGCAGTATTTT	CASSSQRTSGGAGVDTQYF
TRBV27	TRBJ1-5	-	-	TGTGCCAGCAGTTTATGGCCCCAGCCCCAGCATTTT	CASSLWPQPQHF
TRBV6-5	TRBJ2-1	TRBD2	-	TGTGCCAGCAGGGGAGGGGTCGGCAATGAGCAGTTCTTC	CASRGGVGNEQFF
TRBV3-1/TRBV3-2	TRBJ2-1	TRBD1	-	TGTGCCAGCAGCCAAGAAACTAGGGGGCATAATGAGCAGTTCTTC	CASSQETRGHNEQFF
TRBV19	TRBJ1-1	-	-	TGTGCCAGTAGTATAGGTACAGGGTTCACTGAAGCTTTCTTT	CASSIGTGFTEAFF
TRBV3-1/TRBV3-2	TRBJ2-5	TRBD2	-	TGTGCCAGCAGCCATAGCGGGGGCCCCGGAGAGACCCAGTACTTC	CASSHSGGPGETQYF
TRBV7-2	TRBJ1-6	-	-	TGTGCCAGCAGCGACCAGGGTACGTTGAGAAATTCACCCCTCCACTTT	CASSDQGTLRNSPLHF
TRBV12-3/TRBV12-4	TRBJ2-1	-	-	TGTGCCAGCAGTCCAGCGGGTGGTGAGCAGTTCTTC	CASSPAGGEQFF
TRBV12-3/TRBV12-4	TRBJ2-7	TRBD1	-	TGTGCCAGCAGCCGAACAGGGGGCGAGCAGTACTTC	CASSRTGGEQYF
TRBV2	TRBJ1-3	-	few	TGTGCCAGCAGTGAATTGGGTGGAAACACCATATATTTT	CASSELGGNTIYF
TRBV7-3	TRBJ2-3	TRBD2	-	TGTGCCAGCAGCTTAACGGCTAGCGGGGGGGCCAGTACAGATACGCAGTATTTT	CASSLTASGGASTDTQYF
TRBV14	TRBJ1-1	-	-	TGTGCCAGCAGCCAACCCGGTATGAACACTGAAGCTTTCTTT	CASSQPGMNTEAFF